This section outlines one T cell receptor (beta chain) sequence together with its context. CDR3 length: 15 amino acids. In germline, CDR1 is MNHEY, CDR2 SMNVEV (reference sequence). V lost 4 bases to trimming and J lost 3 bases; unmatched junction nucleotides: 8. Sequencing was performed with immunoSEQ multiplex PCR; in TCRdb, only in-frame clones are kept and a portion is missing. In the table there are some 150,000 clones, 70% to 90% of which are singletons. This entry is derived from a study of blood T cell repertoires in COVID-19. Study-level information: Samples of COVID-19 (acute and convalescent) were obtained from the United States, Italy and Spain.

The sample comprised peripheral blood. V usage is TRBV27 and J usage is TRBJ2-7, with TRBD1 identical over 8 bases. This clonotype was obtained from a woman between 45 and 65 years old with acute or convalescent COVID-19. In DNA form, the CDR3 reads TGTGCCAGCAGTTCCCAGGGGGCGAGGTTCTACGAGCAGTACTTC. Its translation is CASSSQGARFYEQYF.